Listed below are T cell receptor beta chains from one sample, sequenced in a study of cytomegalovirus exposure and HLA in healthy donors. Only in-frame clones appear in the TCRdb table, and some are missing; sequencing was by immunoSEQ multiplex PCR. This repertoire comprises roughly 72,000 clones; its ten largest clones make up 3% to 4.5%. The sequencing sample was made of PBMCs. The origin of the receptors is a young man in good health and CMV-seropositive. Each CDR3 is given with its conserved first and last residue. D genes are given only for firm matches.

NA	TRBJ2-2	15	TRBV19	TGTGCCAGTAGTATTGGTTGGGGCGGCACCGGGGAGCTGTTTTTT	CASSIGWGGTGELFF
NA	TRBJ2-1	15	TRBV18	TGTGCCAGCTCTCCCGACAGAAGCTCCTACAATGAGCAGTTCTTC	CASSPDRSSYNEQFF
TRBD1	TRBJ1-5	16	TRBV19	TGTGCCACCAAAGGACAGGGGGTGTCCTGGGGTCAGCCCCAGCATTTT	CATKGQGVSWGQPQHF
NA	TRBJ1-1	14	TRBV29-1	TGCAGCGTCGCGGGGGGGGCCATAAACACTGAAGCTTTCTTT	CSVAGGAINTEAFF
NA	TRBJ1-4	18	TRBV15	TGTGCCACCAGCAGAGATGGTATAGGGGGTGCGGCTAATGAAAAACTGTTTTTT	CATSRDGIGGAANEKLFF
TRBD1	TRBJ2-7	14	TRBV5-4	TGTGCCAGCAGGACAACAGGGGGAAGCTACGAGCAGTACTTC	CASRTTGGSYEQYF
NA	TRBJ1-2	14	TRBV2	TGTGCCAGCAGTGACGTACTAGCAGCGGAGGGCTACACCTTC	CASSDVLAAEGYTF
TRBD2	TRBJ2-7	18	TRBV5-4	TGTGCCAGCAGCTTGGTCTCTGGTGGTAGCGGGGGCTCCTACGAGCAGTACTTC	CASSLVSGGSGGSYEQYF
NA	TRBJ2-5	13	TRBV2	TGTGCCAGCAGTGGGGGCAGGGCAGAGACCCAGTACTTC	CASSGGRAETQYF
NA	TRBJ2-4	16	TRBV11-2	TGTGCCAGCAGCTTAGATGTCAGGGAATGGGAAAACATTCAGTACTTC	CASSLDVREWENIQYF
NA	TRBJ2-2	15	TRBV5-5	TGTGCCAGCAGCTTGGGGGCTATGAACACCGGGGAGCTGTTTTTT	CASSLGAMNTGELFF
NA	TRBJ2-2	12	TRBV7-9	TGTGCCAGCAGCATGGACAGCGGGGAGCTGTTTTTT	CASSMDSGELFF
TRBD1	TRBJ1-5	16	TRBV5-5	TGTGCCAGCAGCCCAACAGGGGCCTATAGCAATCAGCCCCAGCATTTT	CASSPTGAYSNQPQHF
NA	TRBJ1-6	16	TRBV28	TGTGCCAGCAGTCCTGCAACGGCAGGCCAGTTTTTACCCCTCCACTTT	CASSPATAGQFLPLHF
NA	TRBJ2-3	13	TRBV11-3	TGTGCCAGCTCAAGAGTTAGTACAGATACGCAGTATTTT	CASSRVSTDTQYF
TRBD1	TRBJ2-2	14	TRBV29-1	TGCAGTGCACCGGGACAGGCCAACACCGGGGAGCTGTTTTTT	CSAPGQANTGELFF
NA	TRBJ2-7	11	TRBV13	TGTGCCAGCAGACTAGGGTACGAGCAGTACTTC	CASRLGYEQYF
NA	TRBJ2-7	14	TRBV4-1	TGCGCCAGCAGCCCCCGGGACACCCTCTACGAGCAGTACTTC	CASSPRDTLYEQYF
TRBD2	TRBJ2-1	16	TRBV4-2	TGTGCCAGCAGCCTCCAGACTAGCCGCGCCTACAATGAGCAGTTCTTC	CASSLQTSRAYNEQFF
TRBD1	TRBJ2-7	17	TRBV5-1	TGCGCCAGCAGCTTGCCCGACAGGGGAGATTGGAAGTACGAGCAGTACTTC	CASSLPDRGDWKYEQYF
TRBD1	TRBJ1-5	16	TRBV10-3	TGTGCCATCAGTGAGTACGGACAGGGAGCATCTCAGCCCCAGCATTTT	CAISEYGQGASQPQHF
TRBD1	TRBJ2-7	14	TRBV19	TGTGCCAGTGCCGCAGGGGGCCTGGCCTACGAGCAGTACTTC	CASAAGGLAYEQYF
NA	TRBJ1-6	13	TRBV11-2	TGTGCCAGCAGCTTCACATATAATTCACCCCTCCACTTT	CASSFTYNSPLHF
TRBD1	TRBJ1-1	13	TRBV7-9	TGTGCCAGCAGACAGGGGGCGGTCACTGAAGCTTTCTTT	CASRQGAVTEAFF
TRBD2	TRBJ2-3	17	TRBV7-6	TGTGCCAGCAGCTTTACTCCGGCGGGAGGGCCCTCAGATACGCAGTATTTT	CASSFTPAGGPSDTQYF
NA	TRBJ1-5	13	TRBV2	TGTGCCAGCAGTATGTGGGGGCAGGAGCCCCAGCATTTT	CASSMWGQEPQHF
TRBD1	TRBJ1-1	16	TRBV7-9	TGTGCCAGCAGCTTAGGTTCCAGGGGGGAGAACACTGAAGCTTTCTTT	CASSLGSRGENTEAFF
TRBD1	TRBJ2-6	14	TRBV19	TGTGCCAGTAGTATATTGGGACAGGCCGGCGTCCTGACTTTC	CASSILGQAGVLTF
TRBD1	TRBJ2-1	14	TRBV27	TGTGCCAGCAGTCCGGGACAGGGAGGAGATGAGCAGTTCTTC	CASSPGQGGDEQFF
TRBD2	TRBJ2-1	16	TRBV6-4	TGTGCCAGCAGTGACACAGAGCGGGAGGGAACCAATGAGCAGTTCTTC	CASSDTEREGTNEQFF
TRBD2	TRBJ2-5	18	TRBV5-4	TGTGCCAGCAGCCTTCTGGGACTAGCGGGAACCCCCTTAGAGACCCAGTACTTC	CASSLLGLAGTPLETQYF
NA	TRBJ2-3	14	TRBV6-4	TGTGCCAGCAGTGACGGCGGGGGCACAGATACGCAGTATTTT	CASSDGGGTDTQYF
NA	TRBJ2-7	11	TRBV27	TGTGCCAGCAGGTCGGGTGTTGTGCAGTACTTC	CASRSGVVQYF
NA	TRBJ1-4	15	TRBV6-1	TGTGCCAGCAGTCTCGGGGGTCCAACTAATGAAAAACTGTTTTTT	CASSLGGPTNEKLFF
NA	TRBJ2-7	13	TRBV4-1	TGCGCCAGCAGCCTTGGACGGAGCGGCGAGCAGTACTTC	CASSLGRSGEQYF
NA	TRBJ1-3	15	TRBV9	TGTGCCAGCAGCGCGACACCACAGGGTGGAAACACCATATATTTT	CASSATPQGGNTIYF